This T cell receptor beta chain derives from a study of T-cell reconstitution after alpha-beta-depleted transplantation in children. The CDR3 covers 14 residues. The ends were cut back, 0 bases at V and 4 bases at J, with 10 bases in the middle. Germline V gives CDR1 KGHSH, CDR2 LQKENI. It was with unique molecular identifiers that the TCRbeta library was prepared. TCRdb reanalysed the PCR reads using MiXCR and keeps one entry per CDR3 protein. The sample includes just under 550,000 distinct CDR3 sequences, around 20% of them seen just once. This clonotype was recorded a few times. The sequences come from PBMCs from the stem cell graft donor, collected from the stem cell graft. The sequence came from a human donor who donated a stem cell graft to a child with acute lymphoblastic leukemia. This sequence joins TRBV18 and TRBJ2-7; D call uncertain. The CDR3: CASSPPPAKYEQYF. In DNA form, the CDR3 reads TGTGCCAGCTCACCACCCCCGGCCAAATACGAGCAGTACTTC.